This TCR beta chain was captured in a study of blood T cell repertoires in COVID-19. About the research overall: The analysed material was cDNA or gDNA that came from T cells, B-cell-depleted T cells, or PBMCs.

The CDR3 loop spans 11 amino acids. Germline loops: CDR1 MNHEY, CDR2 SVGEGT. This clone was detected only once. A read error may produce the germline difference seen at one junction end. Authors' data handling: Researchers report that nucleated cell counts were estimated from reference gene primer amplification. Profiled with immunoSEQ multiplex PCR; TCRdb holds only in-frame clones, not every one. V, J and clone size are those of that table, while D and trimming were read from the DNA. The sample shows about 330,000 clones, approximately 87% of them seen only once. The sample comprised peripheral blood. The TCR was taken from a woman aged 50 to 65 with active or convalescent COVID-19. The chain is built from TRBV6-2 or TRBV6-3 and TRBJ1-2; D might be TRBD1 (6 bases). CDR3 DNA sequence: TGTGCCAGCAGTTACCGGGACATCGAGTCCTTC. Amino acid sequence: CASSYRDIESF.